The source of this TCR beta chain is a study of blood T cell repertoires in COVID-19. Background on the study: Material from acute and convalescent COVID-19 was sourced from the United States, Italy and Spain. Sources were T cells, B-cell-depleted T cells, or PBMCs; the material itself was cDNA or gDNA.

Original methodology: Estimation of nucleated cell counts relied on the amplification of reference gene primers. Repertoires were generated with immunoSEQ multiplex PCR, while TCRdb's copy carries only in-frame clones and drops some. D and trimming were read from the DNA, whereas the V and J calls and clone size are those reported in that table. The sample includes approximately 83,000 clones, nearly 90% of them seen just once. The sequence was collected from a man between 70 and 80 years old with acute or convalescent COVID-19. Sequencing was done on a sample of peripheral blood.

The CDR3 nucleotides read TGTGCCAGCAGCTTTGATAAAACAACCTACGAGCAGTACTTC. It encodes CASSFDKTTYEQYF. The chain recombines TRBV5-4 with TRBJ2-7; D gene ambiguous. CDR1 and CDR2 (germline): SGHNT, YYREEE (reference sequence). The CDR3 spans 14 residues. The ends were cut back, 2 bases at V and 2 bases at J, with 11 bases in the middle.